Shown below are 31 T cell receptor beta chains from a single sample sequenced in a study of T cell responses to AZD1222 COVID-19 vaccine. Using immunoSEQ multiplex PCR, the repertoire was profiled, and TCRdb retains in-frame clones only, with some absent. The sample holds about 30,000 clones, roughly 89% seen once. Here the sequenced sample was peripheral blood, taken on day 0 of AZD1222 vaccination. These receptors were collected from an adult in good health.

The V and J genes are TRBV10-3 and TRBJ1-5; no clear D gene. CDR3 length: 12 amino acids. Deletions cut 3 bases from V and 7 bases from J, with 7 bases between. Germline V lookup: CDR1 ENHRY, CDR2 SYGVKD. CDR3 amino acids: CAISDDWQPQHF. In nucleotides, the CDR3 is TGTGCCATCAGTGATGATTGGCAGCCCCAGCATTTT.

The CDR3 protein is CASSEGVFSPLHF. The CDR3 DNA follows: TGTGCCAGCAGTGAAGGGGTGTTTTCACCCCTCCACTTT. The J gene is TRBJ1-6, the V gene TRBV2; D not certain. CDR1 SNHLY and CDR2 FYNNEI come from the germline V gene. The CDR3 totals 13 residues. Between the trimmed V and J ends, which lost 1 base and 9 bases, there was a span of 7 bases.

The CDR3 DNA is TGTGCCAGCAGTGGCAATTTGGGCGAGCAGTACTTC. Residues: CASSGNLGEQYF. The V and J genes are TRBV28 and TRBJ2-7; D unresolved. The CDR3 covers 12 residues. Trimming took 5 bases from V and 6 from J, leaving 11 bases between them. Germline V gene sequence: CDR1 MDHEN, CDR2 SYDVKM. The full variable domain, with the rest looked up from reference TRBV28 and TRBJ2-7, is DVKVTQSSRYLVKRTGEKVFLECVQDMDHENMFWYRQDPGLGLRLIYFSYDVKMKEKGDIPEGYSVSREKKERFSLILESASTNQTSMYLCASSGNLGEQYFGPGTRLTVT.

The chain employs TRBV7-2 and TRBJ1-2; 9 positions agree with TRBD1. V shed 7 bases and J 4 bases; nucleotides not matched to a gene: 7. The CDR3 is 14 residues long. CDR1 SGHTA and CDR2 FQGNSA come from the germline V gene. CDR3: CASNKQGAGYGYTF. CDR3 sequence (DNA): TGTGCCAGCAACAAACAGGGGGCGGGCTATGGCTACACCTTC.

The rearrangement uses TRBV3-1 (or the pseudogene TRBV3-2) and TRBJ2-7; D might be TRBD1 or TRBD2, each matching 6 bases. CDR1 and CDR2 from the germline V gene are LGHDT and YNNKEL (reference sequence). Trimming pared 1 base from V and 2 bases from J, leaving 12 bases between. This CDR3 contains 15 residues. CDR3 loop: CASSQVSGAPYEQYF. The CDR3 DNA is TGTGCCAGCAGCCAAGTGTCGGGGGCCCCCTACGAGCAGTACTTC.

CDR3 protein: CASSSGSATDTQYF. In DNA form, the CDR3 reads TGTGCCAGCAGTAGCGGGAGTGCGACAGATACGCAGTATTTT. The chain links TRBV27 to TRBJ2-3, with 8 bases that match TRBD2. This CDR3 spans 14 amino acids. Germline loops: CDR1 MNHEY, CDR2 SMNVEV (reference sequence). V shed 5 bases, J shed 3 bases, and the junction held 4 bases outside the gene matches.

V usage is TRBV10-3 and J usage is TRBJ2-7; D remains ambiguous. Germline-derived CDR1 and CDR2 are ENHRY and SYGVKD. There are 13 residues in the CDR3. Trimming took off 2 bases at V and 5 bases at J, with 10 bases between the two ends. As DNA, the CDR3 is TGTGCCATCAGTGAGACTAATGTAGACGAGCAGTACTTC. Translating it yields CAISETNVDEQYF.

The CDR3 loop is CASRTGAGGSTDTQYF. The CDR3 nucleotides are TGCGCCAGCAGAACCGGGGCAGGGGGTAGCACAGATACGCAGTATTTT. The J gene is TRBJ2-3, the V gene TRBV5-1; the match to TRBD1 covers 7 bases. The CDR3 consists of 16 residues. Germline loops: CDR1 SGHRS, CDR2 YFSETQ. Trimming removed 5 bases from V and 0 bases from J; junction bases left unmatched: 9. Based on the CDR3 plus reference TRBV5-1 and TRBJ2-3, the full variable domain is KAGVTQTPRYLIKTRGQQVTLSCSPISGHRSVSWYQQTPGQGLQFLFEYFSETQRNKGNFPGRFSGRQFSNSRSEMNVSTLELGDSALYLCASRTGAGGSTDTQYFGPGTRLTVL.

The rearrangement uses TRBV19 and TRBJ2-7; weak D call: TRBD2 (6 bases). The CDR3 runs 14 residues. The germline V gene encodes CDR1 LNHDA and CDR2 SQIVND (reference sequence). Trimming cost V 5 bases and J 7 bases, with 18 bases left between them. The CDR3 DNA reads TGTGCCAGTAGTGACTCGGGACTCCGTTCGGAGCAGTACTTC. It translates to CASSDSGLRSEQYF.

The gene calls are TRBV6-6 and TRBJ2-5; 9 bases fit TRBD1. This CDR3 spans 16 amino acids. Germline loops: CDR1 MNHNY, CDR2 SVGAGI (reference sequence). V was pared by 5 bases and J by 2 bases, with 9 bases of the junction left unmatched. CDR3 bases: TGTGCCAGCAGTCACAGGGGGCAGCGGATGCAAGAGACCCAGTACTTC. It codes for CASSHRGQRMQETQYF.

This chain uses TRBV12-3 or TRBV12-4 with TRBJ1-2, with D unclear. Trimming cost V 3 bases and J 0 bases, with 5 bases left between them. CDR3 length equals 13 residues. CDR3 nucleotide sequence: TGTGCCAGCAGTTTGAAGACTAACTATGGCTACACCTTC. Translating gives CASSLKTNYGYTF.

This clone was found once. V is TRBV21-1 and J is TRBJ2-3; no check of the table's D call, TRBD1, against the DNA was made. TRBV21-1 is deemed a pseudogene. This CDR3 has 16 amino acids. CDR3 protein: CASSKGLQESTDTQYF. Here the CDR3 DNA reads TGTGCCAGCAGCAAAGGTCTACAGGAGAGCACAGATACGCAGTATTTT.

This chain uses TRBV6-2 or TRBV6-3 with TRBJ1-2, with D unclear. The V gene lost 6 bases and the J gene lost 5 bases, with 7 bases spanning the gap. Germline-derived CDR1 and CDR2 are MNHEY and SVGEGT. The CDR3 covers 11 residues. The CDR3 loop is CASSPDYGYTF. The CDR3 nucleotides are TGTGCCAGCAGCCCCGATTATGGCTACACCTTC.

The chain links TRBV11-2 to TRBJ1-2, with D possibly TRBD1 on 5 matching bases. The CDR3 has 14 residues. The germline CDR1 and CDR2 sequences are SGHAT and FQNNGV. The V end lost 1 base, the J end lost 7 bases, and 13 bases lay between the germline ends. The CDR3 is CASSLGAGRGGYTF. The CDR3 DNA is TGTGCCAGCAGCTTAGGTGCGGGAAGGGGTGGCTACACCTTC.

The chain recombines TRBV28 with TRBJ1-1; 7 bases agree with TRBD1. V lost 6 bases, J lost 7 bases, and 5 bases stayed unmatched. The CDR3 extends over 12 amino acids. Germline V gives CDR1 MDHEN, CDR2 SYDVKM. In DNA form, the CDR3 reads TGTGCCAGCAGACTACAGGGGCTTGAAGCTTTCTTT. It specifies CASRLQGLEAFF.

The chain has TRBV28 and TRBJ1-2; unclear D gene. V was pared by 6 bases and J by 8 bases, with 16 bases between. CDR3 length: 13 amino acids. The germline V gene encodes CDR1 MDHEN and CDR2 SYDVKM. The CDR3: CASSLPYPAGYTF. CDR3 nucleotide sequence: TGTGCCAGCAGCCTCCCCTACCCGGCAGGCTACACCTTC.

V and J are TRBV7-9 and TRBJ1-5; D ambiguous. The CDR3 has 12 residues. The germline V gene encodes CDR1 SEHNR and CDR2 FQNEAQ (reference sequence). Trimming pared 5 bases from V and 3 bases from J, leaving 5 bases between. This chain's CDR3 is CASSDHNQPQHF. CDR3 bases: TGTGCCAGCAGCGATCACAATCAGCCCCAGCATTTT. The complete variable domain, with remaining parts taken from reference TRBV7-9 and TRBJ1-5, reads DTGVSQNPRHKITKRGQNVTFRCDPISEHNRLYWYRQTLGQGPEFLTYFQNEAQLEKSRLLSDRFSAERPKGSFSTLEIQRTEQGDSAMYLCASSDHNQPQHFGDGTRLSIL.

V usage is TRBV3-1 (or the pseudogene TRBV3-2) and J usage is TRBJ2-2, with D unresolved. Germline values: CDR1 LGHDT, CDR2 YNNKEL (reference sequence). The CDR3 sequence is 15 residues long. The germline V and J ends were trimmed by 4 bases and 3 bases, with 12 bases remaining between them. The CDR3 sequence is CASSPPAQHTGELFF. The CDR3 DNA follows: TGTGCCAGCAGCCCCCCAGCCCAGCACACCGGGGAGCTGTTTTTT.

This clone came up a few times. V usage is TRBV18 and J usage is TRBJ1-2; 8 positions agree with TRBD1. The V and J ends lost 3 bases and 5 bases, in that order; junction bases with no gene match: 8. In germline, CDR1 is KGHSH, CDR2 LQKENI. This CDR3 contains 15 residues. The CDR3 region is CASSPRTGLEYGYTF. DNA for the CDR3: TGTGCCAGCTCACCGCGGACAGGGCTTGAGTATGGCTACACCTTC.

The chain joins TRBV27 to TRBJ2-7, with 9 bases matching TRBD1. The CDR3 is made up of 13 amino acids. Germline loops: CDR1 MNHEY, CDR2 SMNVEV (reference sequence). Losses at the gene ends were 6 bases for V and 2 bases for J; bases not matched to a gene: 2. In nucleotides, the CDR3 is TGTGCCAGCAGGGACAGGGGAACCTACGAGCAGTACTTC. It specifies CASRDRGTYEQYF.

This clone was recorded once. This chain joins TRBV27 and TRBJ1-5, with unresolved D. Germline V lookup: CDR1 MNHEY, CDR2 SMNVEV (reference sequence). This CDR3 has 13 residues. Trimming pared 7 bases from V and 0 bases from J, leaving 7 bases between. The CDR3 DNA sequence: TGTGCCAGCACCTGGGGTAGCAATCAGCCCCAGCATTTT. It specifies CASTWGSNQPQHF.

The rearrangement joins TRBV28 to TRBJ2-7, with 9 bases lining up with TRBD2. Germline CDR1 reads MDHEN; CDR2 reads SYDVKM. Trimming at V came to 1 base and at J to 6 bases, leaving 10 bases not matched to a gene. The CDR3 totals 16 residues. The CDR3 bases are TGTGCCAGCAGTTTATCTTCGGGACTAGCTCTGGGCGAGCAGTACTTC. Translating it yields CASSLSSGLALGEQYF.

The chain uses TRBV27 and TRBJ2-2, with TRBD1 matching 8 bases. CDR1 is MNHEY and CDR2 is SMNVEV in the germline V gene (reference sequence). This CDR3 has 18 amino acids. V lost 1 base, J lost 4 bases, and 11 bases stayed unmatched. CDR3 region: CASSLFYLTGGRTGELFF. The DNA of the CDR3 is TGTGCCAGCAGTTTATTCTACCTCACAGGGGGGCGCACCGGGGAGCTGTTTTTT.

The chain links TRBV5-6 to TRBJ2-5, with 14 bases lining up with TRBD2. The CDR3 length is 16 residues. Germline CDR1 SGHDT, CDR2 YYEEEE. Trimming took 6 bases from V and 5 from J; bases not matched to a gene: 9. This chain's CDR3 is CASTIPGLAGEETQYF. CDR3 coding DNA: TGTGCCAGCACCATCCCGGGACTAGCGGGAGAGGAGACCCAGTACTTC.

This clone was seen only once. The chain couples TRBV5-4 to TRBJ1-1; no reliable D call. This CDR3 contains 13 residues. Germline loops: CDR1 SGHNT, CDR2 YYREEE (reference sequence). V lost 1 base, J lost 2 bases, and 6 bases lay in between. CDR3 nucleotide sequence: TGTGCCAGCAGCTTGACAGAAAACACTGAAGCTTTCTTT. Residues: CASSLTENTEAFF. Full variable domain (rest looked up from reference TRBV5-4 and TRBJ1-1): ETGVTQSPTHLIKTRGQQVTLRCSSQSGHNTVSWYQQALGQGPQFIFQYYREEENGRGNFPPRFSGLQFPNYSSELNVNALELDDSALYLCASSLTENTEAFFGQGTRLTVV.

V is TRBV29-1 and J is TRBJ1-2; D is possibly TRBD1 (5 bases). Germline values: CDR1 SQVTM, CDR2 ANQGSEA. Between the trimmed V and J ends, which lost 4 bases and 5 bases, there was a span of 14 bases. CDR3 length equals 13 residues. The DNA for the CDR3 is TGCAGCGTTGGTCAGGGTAGCGTTTATGGCTACACCTTC. Amino acids: CSVGQGSVYGYTF.

This chain joins TRBV28 and TRBJ1-1, with D possibly TRBD1 on 6 matching bases. The CDR3 extends over 16 amino acids. V lost 8 bases to trimming and J lost 4 bases, with 23 bases between them. Germline values: CDR1 MDHEN, CDR2 SYDVKM. For the CDR3, the DNA is TGTGCCAGCTACCCGGGACACCTAGGGGGGGGCACTGAAGCTTTCTTT. This encodes CASYPGHLGGGTEAFF.

The V gene is TRBV2, the J gene TRBJ2-7; 7 bases are shared with TRBD1. CDR1 and CDR2 from the germline V gene are SNHLY and FYNNEI. This CDR3 spans 13 amino acids. V dropped 6 bases and J dropped 3; count of bases not matched to a gene: 5. The CDR3 DNA is TGTGCCAGCAGATTAGGACAGGTCTACGAGCAGTACTTC. Protein product: CASRLGQVYEQYF.

This chain connects TRBV6-1 to TRBJ1-2, with D unclear. V was shortened by 0 bases and J by 4 bases, with 12 bases between the two germline ends. This CDR3 has 15 amino acids. Germline CDR1 is MNHNS and CDR2 is SASEGT. The CDR3 bases are TGTGCCAGCAGTGAAGCGGACGACTTGGCCTATGGCTACACCTTC. Its translation is CASSEADDLAYGYTF.

This clone was seen a single time. The chain uses TRBV6-5 and TRBJ1-4; the match to TRBD1 covers 8 bases. CDR3 length: 13 residues. From germline, CDR1 is MNHEY and CDR2 SVGAGI. The junction had 5 bases not matched to a gene; V was cut back by 8 bases and J by 6 bases. The CDR3 reads CASPAGGDEKLFF. CDR3 DNA sequence: TGTGCCAGCCCCGCAGGGGGCGATGAAAAACTGTTTTTT.

This chain joins TRBV5-4 and TRBJ2-1, with 11 bases identical to TRBD2. V shed 3 bases, J shed 4 bases, and the junction held 3 bases outside the gene matches. The CDR3 is 15 amino acids. Germline CDR1 SGHNT, CDR2 YYREEE (reference sequence). Here the CDR3 DNA reads TGTGCCAGCAGCTCGGGGACTAGCGGATACAATGAGCAGTTCTTC. Protein: CASSSGTSGYNEQFF.